This entry concerns a single TCR beta chain. In the source study's methods: ImmunoSEQ sequences covered only the junction and lacked quality scores; filtering therefore differed. TCRdb's copy holds only in-frame clones and misses some; the assay was immunoSEQ multiplex PCR. That table is the source of V, J and clone size, and D and trimming were worked out from the DNA. This sample has roughly 2 million clones, with approximately 94% found just once. It was CD45RO-negative cells, positively selected for CCR7, that made up naive CD8 cells, with terminally differentiated effector memory CD45RA+ cells excluded. Nashville, Tennessee was home to all donors, who were Caucasian adults. The CDR3 sequence is 16 residues long. After removal of 0 bases from V and 5 bases from J, the junction contained 8 bases not matched to a gene. Germline V CDR1 and CDR2: SGHRS, YFSETQ. This specimen belongs to a study of shared clonotypes between healthy human individuals.

The sequence was obtained from a man aged 18-30 years in good health. Source material: naive CD8+ T cells sorted from blood. The chain has TRBV5-1 and TRBJ2-1; 7 nucleotides line up with TRBD2. CDR3 protein: CASSLVGGSSHNEQFF. The CDR3 DNA follows: TGCGCCAGCAGCTTGGTTGGCGGGAGCTCGCACAATGAGCAGTTCTTC.